The entry below describes one TCR beta chain. Its antigen is not identified. These data originate in a study of shared clonotypes between healthy human individuals. Overall study context: Every donor yielded three CD4 naive, three CD4 memory, two CD8 naive and one CD8 memory plate.

TCRdb keeps only in-frame clones here, not all; method: immunoSEQ multiplex PCR. The table includes around 510,000 clones, approximately 95% detected once. The study's findings and limits: An effect of sequencing depth on clonotype sharing among donors was expected. Memory subsets generally showed smaller estimated richness than naive subsets did.

Splitting of CD4+ cells produced CD45RA+ naive and CD45RA-negative memory subsets. The receptor comes from a woman in her twenties or thirties in good health. Sequenced material: naive CD4+ T cells sorted from blood. Subset here: CD45RA+ positively selected.

The CDR3 here is CASSPLRGVYEQYF. In DNA form, the CDR3 reads TGTGCCAGCAGTCCGCTCCGTGGGGTCTACGAGCAGTACTTC. The chain recombines TRBV27 with TRBJ2-7; D ambiguous. Germline V CDR1 and CDR2: MNHEY, SMNVEV (reference sequence). The CDR3 has 14 amino acids. V was pared by 5 bases and J by 3 bases, with 14 bases between.